This T cell receptor beta chain is drawn from a study of control samples from healthy donors and cancer patients. Repertoires were generated with immunoSEQ multiplex PCR, while TCRdb's copy carries only in-frame clones and drops some. The sample carries some 22,000 clones, around four fifths recorded once. Trimming left V 5 bases short and J 8 bases short, with 10 bases between. CDR1 MNHNY and CDR2 SVGAGI come from the germline V gene (reference sequence). This CDR3 is built from 12 residues. This chain links TRBV6-6 with TRBJ2-1, with D perhaps matching TRBD2 (6 bases). The sample taken for sequencing was PBMCs. The sequence was collected from a man between 60 and 75 years old with colorectal cancer. CDR3 amino acids: CASSLAFDEQFF. As DNA, the CDR3 is TGTGCCAGCAGTCTAGCGTTCGATGAGCAGTTCTTC.